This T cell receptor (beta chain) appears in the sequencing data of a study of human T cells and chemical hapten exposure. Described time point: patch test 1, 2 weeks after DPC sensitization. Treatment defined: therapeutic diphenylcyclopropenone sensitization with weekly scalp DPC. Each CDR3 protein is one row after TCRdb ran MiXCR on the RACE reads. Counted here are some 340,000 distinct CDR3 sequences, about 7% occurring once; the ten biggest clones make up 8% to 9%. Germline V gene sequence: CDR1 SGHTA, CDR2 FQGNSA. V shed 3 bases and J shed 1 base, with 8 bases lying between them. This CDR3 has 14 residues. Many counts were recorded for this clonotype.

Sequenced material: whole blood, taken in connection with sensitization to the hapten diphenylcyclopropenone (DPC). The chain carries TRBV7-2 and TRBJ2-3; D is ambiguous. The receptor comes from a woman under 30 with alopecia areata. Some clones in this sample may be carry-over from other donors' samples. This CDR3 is CASSFNSGTDTQYF. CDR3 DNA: TGTGCCAGCAGCTTCAATTCCGGCACAGATACGCAGTATTTT.